These T cell receptor beta chains were read from a single sample in a study of cytomegalovirus exposure and HLA in healthy donors. Generated by immunoSEQ multiplex PCR, the TCRdb table keeps only in-frame clones and is missing some. The table shows approximately 190,000 clones, with around 82% occurring only once. Sequenced: PBMCs. The receptors derive from a boy younger than 18 in good health and CMV-seronegative. The CDR3 runs from the conserved cysteine through the conserved F or W. A D gene is named only where the DNA matches it firmly. Rows may omit the clone size; those that give it use once, few, many or a size class.

clone_size: -
v_call: TRBV27
j_call: TRBJ2-3
d_call: TRBD1
cdr3_aa: CASSSGTGITDTQYF
cdr3_nt: TGTGCCAGCAGTTCAGGGACAGGGATCACAGATACGCAGTATTTT

clone_size: -
v_call: TRBV25-1
j_call: TRBJ2-7
d_call: TRBD1
cdr3_aa: CASSGYRGLYEQYF
cdr3_nt: TGTGCCAGCAGTGGATACAGGGGGCTCTACGAGCAGTACTTC

clone_size: few
v_call: TRBV25-1
j_call: TRBJ2-1
d_call: -
cdr3_aa: CASSDGVSSYNEQFF
cdr3_nt: TGTGCCAGCAGTGACGGGGTCAGCTCCTACAATGAGCAGTTCTTC

clone_size: -
v_call: TRBV19
j_call: TRBJ1-1
d_call: -
cdr3_aa: CASSGRRDTEAFF
cdr3_nt: TGTGCCAGTAGTGGGAGGAGGGACACTGAAGCTTTCTTT

clone_size: -
v_call: TRBV2
j_call: TRBJ1-6
d_call: TRBD1
cdr3_aa: CASRGRDRGLSSYNSPLHF
cdr3_nt: TGTGCCAGCAGGGGCCGGGACAGGGGGCTTTCGTCCTATAATTCACCCCTCCACTTT

clone_size: few
v_call: TRBV27
j_call: TRBJ2-1
d_call: TRBD2
cdr3_aa: CASSLSRREGYNEQFF
cdr3_nt: TGTGCCAGCAGTTTATCGAGGCGGGAGGGCTACAATGAGCAGTTCTTC

clone_size: -
v_call: TRBV6-1
j_call: TRBJ2-7
d_call: TRBD2
cdr3_aa: CASRKRWEGPAEQYF
cdr3_nt: TGTGCCAGCAGAAAACGGTGGGAGGGCCCCGCCGAGCAGTACTTC

clone_size: -
v_call: TRBV27
j_call: TRBJ2-2
d_call: -
cdr3_aa: CASSLVSGHGAGELFF
cdr3_nt: TGTGCCAGCAGTTTAGTGTCAGGCCATGGTGCCGGGGAGCTGTTTTTT

clone_size: -
v_call: TRBV4-1
j_call: TRBJ1-5
d_call: -
cdr3_aa: CASSHLDGGAQHF
cdr3_nt: TGCGCCAGCAGCCACCTCGACGGAGGTGCCCAGCATTTT

clone_size: -
v_call: TRBV5-6
j_call: TRBJ1-3
d_call: -
cdr3_aa: CASSLSLTVRNTIYF
cdr3_nt: TGTGCCAGCAGCTTATCGTTGACCGTGAGGAACACCATATATTTT

clone_size: -
v_call: TRBV7-6
j_call: TRBJ2-3
d_call: -
cdr3_aa: CAGSLGSGVTTDTQYF
cdr3_nt: TGTGCCGGCAGCTTAGGGAGCGGAGTCACAACAGATACGCAGTATTTT

clone_size: -
v_call: TRBV6-1
j_call: TRBJ2-1
d_call: TRBD1
cdr3_aa: CASSSMGQGFKKQFF
cdr3_nt: TGTGCCAGCAGTTCGATGGGACAGGGCTTTAAGAAGCAGTTCTTC

clone_size: -
v_call: TRBV7-8
j_call: TRBJ2-3
d_call: TRBD2
cdr3_aa: CASSLGTSESDTQYF
cdr3_nt: TGTGCCAGCAGCTTAGGGACTAGCGAGTCAGATACGCAGTATTTT

clone_size: -
v_call: TRBV30
j_call: TRBJ1-3
d_call: -
cdr3_aa: CAWSRRSSGNTIYF
cdr3_nt: TGTGCCTGGAGTAGGAGAAGCTCTGGAAACACCATATATTTT

clone_size: -
v_call: TRBV4-3
j_call: TRBJ2-7
d_call: -
cdr3_aa: CASSQDLAMVYEQYF
cdr3_nt: TGCGCCAGCAGCCAAGATTTAGCGATGGTCTACGAGCAGTACTTC

clone_size: -
v_call: TRBV6-1
j_call: TRBJ1-5
d_call: -
cdr3_aa: CASSESEGTNQPQHF
cdr3_nt: TGTGCCAGCAGTGAATCGGAGGGCACCAATCAGCCCCAGCATTTT

clone_size: -
v_call: TRBV28
j_call: TRBJ1-5
d_call: TRBD1
cdr3_aa: CASENDRVPGRQPQHF
cdr3_nt: TGTGCCAGTGAAAATGACAGGGTCCCTGGGAGGCAGCCCCAGCATTTT

clone_size: few
v_call: TRBV9
j_call: TRBJ1-2
d_call: TRBD1
cdr3_aa: CASSPMDRSETYTF
cdr3_nt: TGTGCCAGCAGCCCAATGGACAGGTCTGAGACCTACACCTTC

clone_size: -
v_call: TRBV13
j_call: TRBJ1-3
d_call: TRBD1
cdr3_aa: CASSSTGINSGNTIYF
cdr3_nt: TGTGCCAGCAGCTCGACAGGGATTAACTCTGGAAACACCATATATTTT

clone_size: few
v_call: TRBV4-3
j_call: TRBJ2-6
d_call: -
cdr3_aa: CASSVVSSGANVLTF
cdr3_nt: TGCGCCAGCAGCGTAGTTAGCTCTGGGGCCAACGTCCTGACTTTC

clone_size: -
v_call: TRBV7-4
j_call: TRBJ1-2
d_call: -
cdr3_aa: CASSLGGGYTF
cdr3_nt: TGTGCCAGCAGCCTCGGGGGTGGCTACACCTTC

clone_size: -
v_call: TRBV7-7
j_call: TRBJ1-1
d_call: -
cdr3_aa: CASSAAMNTEAFF
cdr3_nt: TGTGCTAGCAGCGCGGCCATGAACACTGAAGCTTTCTTT

clone_size: -
v_call: TRBV28
j_call: TRBJ1-3
d_call: TRBD1
cdr3_aa: CASTPEGGKAGNTIYF
cdr3_nt: TGTGCCAGCACCCCAGAAGGGGGCAAGGCTGGAAACACCATATATTTT

clone_size: -
v_call: TRBV18
j_call: TRBJ1-1
d_call: TRBD1
cdr3_aa: CASSPLDRGTEAFF
cdr3_nt: TGTGCCAGCTCACCTCTTGACAGGGGCACTGAAGCTTTCTTT

clone_size: -
v_call: TRBV11-1
j_call: TRBJ2-7
d_call: -
cdr3_aa: CASSLEDTLYYEQYF
cdr3_nt: TGTGCCAGCAGCTTAGAGGACACCTTATACTACGAGCAGTACTTC

clone_size: -
v_call: TRBV10-3
j_call: TRBJ1-2
d_call: TRBD1
cdr3_aa: CAISGTGDLNYGYTF
cdr3_nt: TGTGCCATCAGTGGGACAGGGGACCTTAACTATGGCTACACCTTC

clone_size: -
v_call: TRBV27
j_call: TRBJ2-7
d_call: -
cdr3_aa: CASSPPTSGQSYEQYF
cdr3_nt: TGTGCCAGCAGTCCCCCAACGAGTGGACAGTCCTACGAGCAGTACTTC

clone_size: -
v_call: TRBV19
j_call: TRBJ1-5
d_call: -
cdr3_aa: CASSIGGRFGNQPQHF
cdr3_nt: TGTGCCAGTAGTATTGGGGGCCGGTTTGGCAATCAGCCCCAGCATTTT

clone_size: -
v_call: TRBV18
j_call: TRBJ2-7
d_call: TRBD2
cdr3_aa: CASSPLGSGYEQYF
cdr3_nt: TGTGCCAGCTCACCACTTGGTAGCGGGTACGAGCAGTACTTC

clone_size: -
v_call: TRBV5-1
j_call: TRBJ2-2
d_call: TRBD2
cdr3_aa: CASSLAGAYTGELFF
cdr3_nt: TGCGCCAGCAGCCTAGCGGGGGCCTACACCGGGGAGCTGTTTTTT

clone_size: -
v_call: TRBV27
j_call: TRBJ2-7
d_call: TRBD1
cdr3_aa: CASSTQPGQLYEQYF
cdr3_nt: TGTGCCAGCAGTACTCAACCGGGACAGCTCTACGAGCAGTACTTC

clone_size: once
v_call: TRBV9
j_call: TRBJ1-2
d_call: -
cdr3_aa: CASSVGLDRAYPYGYTF
cdr3_nt: TGTGCCAGCAGCGTAGGATTGGACAGAGCTTACCCTTATGGCTACACCTTC

clone_size: -
v_call: TRBV19
j_call: TRBJ2-7
d_call: -
cdr3_aa: CASSPTGNEQYF
cdr3_nt: TGTGCCAGTAGCCCCACCGGGAACGAGCAGTACTTC

clone_size: -
v_call: TRBV18
j_call: TRBJ1-5
d_call: TRBD1
cdr3_aa: CASSPGDRHYSNQPQHF
cdr3_nt: TGTGCCAGCTCACCGGGGGACAGGCATTATAGCAATCAGCCCCAGCATTTT

clone_size: -
v_call: TRBV6-5
j_call: TRBJ1-1
d_call: -
cdr3_aa: CAIKREGQNTEAFF
cdr3_nt: TGTGCCATCAAAAGGGAGGGACAGAACACTGAAGCTTTCTTT

clone_size: -
v_call: TRBV19
j_call: TRBJ2-7
d_call: TRBD1
cdr3_aa: CATTTGSSYEQYF
cdr3_nt: TGTGCCACCACGACAGGGTCGTCCTACGAGCAGTACTTC

clone_size: -
v_call: TRBV5-4
j_call: TRBJ1-2
d_call: -
cdr3_aa: CASRGRQVDGYTF
cdr3_nt: TGTGCCAGCAGGGGGCGACAGGTAGATGGCTACACCTTC

clone_size: -
v_call: TRBV4-2
j_call: TRBJ2-1
d_call: -
cdr3_aa: CASSQESLPSAPYNEQFF
cdr3_nt: TGTGCCAGCAGCCAAGAATCCCTCCCTAGCGCACCCTACAATGAGCAGTTCTTC

clone_size: -
v_call: TRBV5-1
j_call: TRBJ2-2
d_call: -
cdr3_aa: CASSLRSTNTGELFF
cdr3_nt: TGCGCCAGCAGCCTTCGTTCCACAAACACCGGGGAGCTGTTTTTT

clone_size: -
v_call: TRBV4-1
j_call: TRBJ2-2
d_call: TRBD1
cdr3_aa: CASSQDQNRGIAGELFF
cdr3_nt: TGCGCCAGCAGCCAAGATCAAAACAGGGGGATTGCCGGGGAGCTGTTTTTT

clone_size: -
v_call: TRBV2
j_call: TRBJ2-5
d_call: -
cdr3_aa: CASRLVWGPYETQYF
cdr3_nt: TGTGCCAGCAGACTAGTTTGGGGGCCCTATGAGACCCAGTACTTC

clone_size: once
v_call: TRBV6-5
j_call: TRBJ2-7
d_call: TRBD1
cdr3_aa: CASSYLPGQFSYEQYF
cdr3_nt: TGTGCCAGCAGTTACCTTCCGGGACAGTTCTCCTACGAGCAGTACTTC

clone_size: -
v_call: TRBV29-1
j_call: TRBJ1-5
d_call: TRBD1
cdr3_aa: CSVLGTGNSNQPQHF
cdr3_nt: TGCAGCGTTTTGGGGACAGGCAATAGCAATCAGCCCCAGCATTTT

clone_size: -
v_call: TRBV29-1
j_call: TRBJ2-3
d_call: TRBD1
cdr3_aa: CSVEDEFPRTGGTDTQYF
cdr3_nt: TGCAGCGTTGAAGATGAGTTTCCCAGAACAGGGGGCACAGATACGCAGTATTTT

clone_size: once
v_call: TRBV27
j_call: TRBJ2-7
d_call: -
cdr3_aa: CASSFTYEQYF
cdr3_nt: TGTGCCAGCAGTTTCACCTACGAGCAGTACTTC

clone_size: -
v_call: TRBV30
j_call: TRBJ2-7
d_call: -
cdr3_aa: CAWSRDNAYEQYF
cdr3_nt: TGTGCCTGGAGCCGGGACAATGCCTACGAGCAGTACTTC

clone_size: -
v_call: TRBV27
j_call: TRBJ1-6
d_call: TRBD1
cdr3_aa: CASSPGQGKTSYNSPLHF
cdr3_nt: TGTGCCAGCAGTCCGGGACAGGGAAAGACTTCCTATAATTCACCCCTCCACTTT

clone_size: -
v_call: TRBV2
j_call: TRBJ2-7
d_call: -
cdr3_aa: CASSERSSYEQYF
cdr3_nt: TGTGCCAGCAGTGAACGGAGCTCCTACGAGCAGTACTTC

clone_size: -
v_call: TRBV1
j_call: TRBJ1-2
d_call: -
cdr3_aa: CTSSLVQGTSGSYTF
cdr3_nt: TGCACCAGCAGTCTCGTTCAGGGGACCAGTGGGAGCTACACCTTC

clone_size: -
v_call: TRBV5-1
j_call: TRBJ1-2
d_call: -
cdr3_aa: CASSTGQGGGYTF
cdr3_nt: TGCGCCAGCAGCACGGGGCAAGGAGGGGGCTACACCTTC

clone_size: -
v_call: TRBV5-1
j_call: TRBJ1-3
d_call: TRBD1
cdr3_aa: CASSLNRGSGNTIYF
cdr3_nt: TGCGCCAGCAGCTTGAACAGGGGATCCGGAAACACCATATATTTT

clone_size: -
v_call: TRBV9
j_call: TRBJ2-7
d_call: TRBD1
cdr3_aa: CASSVGTGAYEQYF
cdr3_nt: TGTGCCAGCAGCGTAGGGACAGGAGCTTACGAGCAGTACTTC

clone_size: -
v_call: TRBV4-1
j_call: TRBJ1-2
d_call: -
cdr3_aa: CASSQSRDPSDYGYTF
cdr3_nt: TGCGCCAGCAGCCAATCGCGGGACCCTAGCGACTATGGCTACACCTTC